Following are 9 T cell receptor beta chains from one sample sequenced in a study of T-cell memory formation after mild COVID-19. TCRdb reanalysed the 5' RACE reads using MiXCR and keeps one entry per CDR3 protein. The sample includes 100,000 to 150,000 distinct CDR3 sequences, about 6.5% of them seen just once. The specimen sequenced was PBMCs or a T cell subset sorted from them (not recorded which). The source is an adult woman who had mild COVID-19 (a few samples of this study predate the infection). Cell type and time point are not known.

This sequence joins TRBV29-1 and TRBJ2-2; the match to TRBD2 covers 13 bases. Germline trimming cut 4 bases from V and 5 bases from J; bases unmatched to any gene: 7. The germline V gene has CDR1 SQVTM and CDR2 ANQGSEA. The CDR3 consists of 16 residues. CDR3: CSVVLAGGPWTGELFF. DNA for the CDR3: TGCAGCGTTGTACTAGCGGGAGGGCCGTGGACCGGGGAGCTGTTTTTT.

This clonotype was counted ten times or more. CDR3 bases: TGTGCCAGCAGTAAGGGACTAGCGGGGGCCCCTTACAATGAGCAGTTCTTC. Amino acid sequence: CASSKGLAGAPYNEQFF. The V call is TRBV6-5, the J call TRBJ2-1; 14 positions match TRBD2. The germline CDR1 and CDR2 sequences are MNHEY and SVGAGI. V lost 5 bases and J lost 4; bases outside the gene matches: 7. The CDR3 has 17 residues.

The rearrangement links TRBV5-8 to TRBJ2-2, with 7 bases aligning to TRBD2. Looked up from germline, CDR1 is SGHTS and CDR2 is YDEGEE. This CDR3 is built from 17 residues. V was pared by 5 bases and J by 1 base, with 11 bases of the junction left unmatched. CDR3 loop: CASRSGAPGGNTGELFF. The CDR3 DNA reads TGTGCCAGCAGATCGGGAGCCCCGGGAGGGAACACCGGGGAGCTGTTTTTT.

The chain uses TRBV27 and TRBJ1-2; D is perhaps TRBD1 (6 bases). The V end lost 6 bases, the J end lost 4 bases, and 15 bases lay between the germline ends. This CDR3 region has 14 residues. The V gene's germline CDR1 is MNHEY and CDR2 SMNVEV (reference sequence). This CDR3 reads CASSPTGGFYGYTF. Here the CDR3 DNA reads TGTGCCAGCAGCCCTACGGGGGGCTTCTATGGCTACACCTTC.

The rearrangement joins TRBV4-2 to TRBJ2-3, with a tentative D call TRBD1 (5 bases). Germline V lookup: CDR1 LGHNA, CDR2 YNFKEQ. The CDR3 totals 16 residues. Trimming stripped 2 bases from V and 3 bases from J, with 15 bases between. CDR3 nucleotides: TGTGCCAGCAGCCAAAGGACGGTGGGGCCTACAGATACGCAGTATTTT. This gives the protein CASSQRTVGPTDTQYF.

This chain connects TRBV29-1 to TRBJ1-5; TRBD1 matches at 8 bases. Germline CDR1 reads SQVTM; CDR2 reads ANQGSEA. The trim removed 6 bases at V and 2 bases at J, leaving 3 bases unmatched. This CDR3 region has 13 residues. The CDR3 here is CSVSGGGNQPQHF. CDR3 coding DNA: TGCAGCGTCTCAGGGGGCGGCAATCAGCCCCAGCATTTT.

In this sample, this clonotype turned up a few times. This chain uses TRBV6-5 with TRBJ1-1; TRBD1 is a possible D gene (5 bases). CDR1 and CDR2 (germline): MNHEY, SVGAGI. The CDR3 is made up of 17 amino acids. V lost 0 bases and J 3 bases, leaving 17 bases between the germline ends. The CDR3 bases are TGTGCCAGCAGTTACTCGAGGTTCAAGGGGACGGACACTGAAGCTTTCTTT. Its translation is CASSYSRFKGTDTEAFF.

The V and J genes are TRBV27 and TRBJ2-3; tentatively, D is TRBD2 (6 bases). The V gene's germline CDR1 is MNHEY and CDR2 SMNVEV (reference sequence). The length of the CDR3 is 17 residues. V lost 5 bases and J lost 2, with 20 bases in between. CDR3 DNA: TGTGCCAGCAGTCCCTTGGGAGCGCGGGGTCTCACAGATACGCAGTATTTT. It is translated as CASSPLGARGLTDTQYF.

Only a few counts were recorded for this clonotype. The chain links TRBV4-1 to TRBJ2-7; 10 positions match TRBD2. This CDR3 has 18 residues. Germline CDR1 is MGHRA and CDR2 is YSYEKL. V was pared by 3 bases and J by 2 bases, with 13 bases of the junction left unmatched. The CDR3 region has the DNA TGCGCCAGCAGCCAGGGTGGCGGTAGCGGGGGGTCGACCTACGAGCAGTACTTC. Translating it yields CASSQGGGSGGSTYEQYF.